The next 3 T cell receptor beta chains were all read from a single sample in a study of shared clonotypes between healthy human individuals. Produced via immunoSEQ multiplex PCR; TCRdb's table is partial and in-frame only. The sample yields 2,500,000 or so clones, roughly 90% seen once. The sample consisted of naive CD4+ T cells from PBMCs. The subset here: CD45RA+ positively selected. Every receptor here comes from a man aged 18 to 29 in good health. Some clones in this sample may be carry-over from other donors' samples.

The chain is built from TRBV2 and TRBJ1-2; 8 nucleotides match TRBD1. Per germline, CDR1 SNHLY and CDR2 FYNNEI. The ends lost 5 bases at V and 8 bases at J; junction bases unmatched: 10. The CDR3 is 14 residues long. As DNA, the CDR3 is TGTGCCAGCAGTCCACAGACAGGGGAAAGAGGCTACACCTTC. Translation gives CASSPQTGERGYTF.

The chain couples TRBV6-5 to TRBJ1-3; 7 bases match TRBD1. This CDR3 comprises 14 residues. The J segment lost 4 bases and the V segment lost 6 bases, leaving 6 bases of the junction unmatched. Per germline, CDR1 MNHEY and CDR2 SVGAGI. CDR3 DNA: TGTGCCAGCAGACGTACGACAGGGGGAAACACCATATATTTT. This codes for CASRRTTGGNTIYF.

The chain is built from TRBV10-3 and TRBJ1-4; TRBD1 might be the D (5 bases). Germline lookup yields CDR1 ENHRY and CDR2 SYGVKD. Trimming stripped 6 bases from V and 3 bases from J, with 8 bases between. The CDR3 loop spans 13 amino acids. The CDR3, as DNA: TGTGCCATCAGCAGGGCGGCTAATGAAAAACTGTTTTTT. The encoded protein is CAISRAANEKLFF.